This T cell receptor beta chain was sequenced in a study of blood T cell repertoires in COVID-19 (TCRdb year 2020). About the study as a whole: Samples from collaborators originated in the United States, Italy and Spain and spanned both the acute and convalescent phases of COVID-19. The prospective study material was composed of cDNA or gDNA derived from T cells, B-cell-depleted T cells, or PBMCs. Subjects who had been exposed to COVID-19, were actively infected with it, or had recovered from it provided the deeply sampled blood TCRbeta repertoires that made up the dataset. The repertoires were released in a freely available public database intended as a resource for research on the immune response to SARS-CoV-2. The samples were drawn from the first 160 participants of the ongoing ImmuneRACE study and from 1,254 subjects provided by 6 global collaborators. The sample metadata nearly always contained a de-identified subject ID, COVID-19 status, age in years and sex. Where available, HLA class I and class II types were taken from metadata supplied by the sample provider and were not determined by assay-based typing.

The collaborating institutions used their own protocols to collect whole blood in K2EDTA tubes. For TCRbeta analysis, collaborators shipped samples in one of three forms: frozen whole blood, isolated PBMCs, or DNA extracted from either of those sample types. Overall study results and their limits: Clinical and demographic metadata were provided uncurated, with the amount varying by source and participant.

CDR1 and CDR2 were assigned from the germline V gene as MNHEY and SVGAGI. The CDR3 goes from the cysteine to the phenylalanine over 16 residues. Only the CDR3 DNA stays, 48 bases, in frame from base 1. Relative to germline, V is missing 3 bases and J is missing 4 bases, with 7 bases of the junction outside any gene match. In regard to this clone: What this receptor recognizes is not known. No clone much larger than this one lies a single base away; base qualities are absent.

The immunoSEQ Assay, a bias-controlled multiplex PCR, was used to amplify TCRbeta CDR3 regions from genomic DNA. The authors processed their data as follows. Within the assay, amplification of reference gene primers was used to estimate how many nucleated cells each sample contained. Sequence reads were collapsed and filtered to measure the absolute abundance of every unique TCRbeta CDR3 rearrangement. For each sample, productive Simpson clonality was calculated as the square root of Simpson's diversity index across productive rearrangements. TCRdb stores this immuneACCESS table with in-frame sequences only. Part of the clones is absent; in the studies checked, under half of the shortfall reflects unresolved V genes, and no reason is known for the rest. The DNA gave D and trimming, while V, J and clone size come from that table. The sample table holds 65,000 to 80,000 clones, of which about 81% were seen once. Under 30% of the sample rests with the top ten.

In this chain, TRBV6-5 is recombined with TRBJ2-1, with 9 central nucleotides matching TRBD2. The sequence was obtained from a human donor in a cohort sampled during active COVID-19. Sequencing used peripheral blood. The CDR3 protein is CASSYYGLAGYNEQFF. The sequenced DNA is TGTGCCAGCAGTTATTACGGTCTAGCGGGGTACAATGAGCAGTTCTTC.